This is a list of T cell receptor beta chains from one sample in a study of blood T cell repertoires in COVID-19. Measured with immunoSEQ multiplex PCR; TCRdb has only the in-frame clones, and not every one. Of approximately 200,000 clones in the sample, roughly 90% were seen once. Sequences were obtained from peripheral blood. The receptors come from a woman in her forties or fifties with acute or convalescent COVID-19. The CDR3 runs from the conserved cysteine through the conserved F or W. Expanded clones get a size class; other rows say once, few or many, or leave the size out.

cdr3_aa: CASSPHPVRNTGELFF; clone_size: -; j_call: TRBJ2-2; v_call: TRBV7-7
cdr3_aa: CASSQDPIMGNSPLHF; clone_size: few; j_call: TRBJ1-6; v_call: TRBV3-1/TRBV3-2
cdr3_aa: CASRMSLNSPLHF; clone_size: once; j_call: TRBJ1-6; v_call: TRBV2
cdr3_aa: CASSLGGTGDGYTF; clone_size: -; j_call: TRBJ1-2; v_call: TRBV5-1
cdr3_aa: CASSLGQGARNSPLHF; clone_size: -; j_call: TRBJ1-6; v_call: TRBV27
cdr3_aa: CAISADRPGGYSNQPQHF; clone_size: -; j_call: TRBJ1-5; v_call: TRBV10-3
cdr3_aa: CASSYIQGDTEAFF; clone_size: -; j_call: TRBJ1-1; v_call: TRBV6-2/TRBV6-3
cdr3_aa: CASSLGDRLEQYF; clone_size: -; j_call: TRBJ2-7; v_call: TRBV7-2
cdr3_aa: CAISESSGGPIRNEQFF; clone_size: -; j_call: TRBJ2-1; v_call: TRBV10-3
cdr3_aa: CASSLDGLAIEFSDTQYF; clone_size: -; j_call: TRBJ2-3; v_call: TRBV11-2
cdr3_aa: CASSPLAGGQFVTQYF; clone_size: -; j_call: TRBJ2-3; v_call: TRBV4-3
cdr3_aa: CASGGGYSPLHF; clone_size: -; j_call: TRBJ1-6; v_call: TRBV12-3/TRBV12-4
cdr3_aa: CASSLERGAGPQHF; clone_size: -; j_call: TRBJ1-5; v_call: TRBV5-6
cdr3_aa: CASSVAASRGEQFF; clone_size: -; j_call: TRBJ2-1; v_call: TRBV9
cdr3_aa: CASTPPAGELFF; clone_size: -; j_call: TRBJ2-2; v_call: TRBV12-3/TRBV12-4
cdr3_aa: CASSGAGREAFF; clone_size: -; j_call: TRBJ1-1; v_call: TRBV6-2/TRBV6-3
cdr3_aa: CSTARVEKLFF; clone_size: -; j_call: TRBJ1-4; v_call: TRBV20-1
cdr3_aa: CASSLPAGDEQYF; clone_size: -; j_call: TRBJ2-7; v_call: TRBV27
cdr3_aa: CASSQPRGASETQYF; clone_size: -; j_call: TRBJ2-5; v_call: TRBV3-1/TRBV3-2
cdr3_aa: CASRSRGDTQYF; clone_size: -; j_call: TRBJ2-3; v_call: TRBV6-5
cdr3_aa: CASSPLLAPYNEQFF; clone_size: -; j_call: TRBJ2-1; v_call: TRBV18
cdr3_aa: CASSAKDRDPSYEQYF; clone_size: -; j_call: TRBJ2-7; v_call: TRBV7-2
cdr3_aa: CASSGGDSRYYGYTF; clone_size: -; j_call: TRBJ1-2; v_call: TRBV25-1
cdr3_aa: CASSPGPEYF; clone_size: -; j_call: TRBJ2-3; v_call: TRBV18
cdr3_aa: CASNLQGTVNTEAFF; clone_size: -; j_call: TRBJ1-1; v_call: TRBV7-9
cdr3_aa: CASSLTSGSPDEQFF; clone_size: -; j_call: TRBJ2-1; v_call: TRBV6-2/TRBV6-3
cdr3_aa: CASSSGTSGRSDTQYF; clone_size: -; j_call: TRBJ2-3; v_call: TRBV7-6
cdr3_aa: CSVETGTGGNQPQHF; clone_size: -; j_call: TRBJ1-5; v_call: TRBV29-1
cdr3_aa: CASSQVLAGNYEKLFF; clone_size: -; j_call: TRBJ1-4; v_call: TRBV4-1
cdr3_aa: CASKPAGSNTEAFF; clone_size: -; j_call: TRBJ1-1; v_call: TRBV7-2
cdr3_aa: CASSATGTGSFNQPQHF; clone_size: -; j_call: TRBJ1-5; v_call: TRBV19
cdr3_aa: CASSLGGANSGNTIYF; clone_size: -; j_call: TRBJ1-3; v_call: TRBV5-1
cdr3_aa: CASRNSPGHGYEQYF; clone_size: -; j_call: TRBJ2-7; v_call: TRBV19
cdr3_aa: CATGQGANTEAFF; clone_size: -; j_call: TRBJ1-1; v_call: TRBV6-5
cdr3_aa: CASGLVDQPQHF; clone_size: -; j_call: TRBJ1-5; v_call: TRBV12-5